These T cell receptor beta chains were read from a single sample in a study of blood T cell repertoires in COVID-19. Sequencing was performed with immunoSEQ multiplex PCR; in TCRdb, only in-frame clones are kept and a portion is missing. The repertoire holds 240,000 or so clones, with 75% to 90% as singletons. The specimen sequenced was peripheral blood. These receptor sequences come from a woman in her twenties or thirties who had recovered from COVID-19. CDR3s include the opening cysteine and the closing phenylalanine or tryptophan. D genes are given only for firm matches. The listing skips clone size in some rows; elsewhere it reads once, few, many or a size class.

CDR3nt: TGTGCCAGCAGTAGGACCTCCTCGACAGGGTGGTACAATGAGCAGTTCTTC
CDR3aa: CASSRTSSTGWYNEQFF
j_gene: TRBJ2-1
d_gene: TRBD1
v_gene: TRBV6-2/TRBV6-3
abundance: .

CDR3nt: TGTGCCAGCAGCGTAGATCCTCCGCGAGTCGGGGAGCTGTTTTTT
CDR3aa: CASSVDPPRVGELFF
j_gene: TRBJ2-2
d_gene: .
v_gene: TRBV9
abundance: .

CDR3nt: TGTGCCAGCAGCTTAGCGCTGCGGGGGGGCCTAGCAGATACGCAGTATTTT
CDR3aa: CASSLALRGGLADTQYF
j_gene: TRBJ2-3
d_gene: TRBD2
v_gene: TRBV7-2
abundance: .

CDR3nt: TGTGCCAGCACCGGACCGACAGGCAACTATGGCTACACCTTC
CDR3aa: CASTGPTGNYGYTF
j_gene: TRBJ1-2
d_gene: .
v_gene: TRBV7-9
abundance: .

CDR3nt: TGTGCCAGCAGCCGCGCAGGGGGCGAATGGTATGGCTACACCTTC
CDR3aa: CASSRAGGEWYGYTF
j_gene: TRBJ1-2
d_gene: TRBD1
v_gene: TRBV27
abundance: once

CDR3nt: TGTGCCACAACACAGGGGGGCTATGGCTACACCTTC
CDR3aa: CATTQGGYGYTF
j_gene: TRBJ1-2
d_gene: TRBD1
v_gene: TRBV5-6
abundance: .

CDR3nt: TGTGCCAGCAGCCAAGTTCCAGGGAAACAGCGGGTCGGGGGGGCCACAGATACGCAGTATTTT
CDR3aa: CASSQVPGKQRVGGATDTQYF
j_gene: TRBJ2-3
d_gene: TRBD2
v_gene: TRBV4-2
abundance: .

CDR3nt: TGCGCCAGCAGCTTGGTACCGCGGGGGGACTCCTACAATGAGCAGTTCTTC
CDR3aa: CASSLVPRGDSYNEQFF
j_gene: TRBJ2-1
d_gene: TRBD2
v_gene: TRBV5-1
abundance: .

CDR3nt: TGTGCCATTAAGGGGGCGGACGGAAACACTGAAGCTTTCTTT
CDR3aa: CAIKGADGNTEAFF
j_gene: TRBJ1-1
d_gene: TRBD1
v_gene: TRBV10-3
abundance: .

CDR3nt: TGCGCCAGCAGCTTACAAACTAGCGGGGTTAGCACAGATACGCAGTATTTT
CDR3aa: CASSLQTSGVSTDTQYF
j_gene: TRBJ2-3
d_gene: TRBD2
v_gene: TRBV5-1
abundance: .